This T cell receptor beta chain was profiled in a study of T cells after yellow fever vaccination (dated by TCRdb to between 2017 and 2020). Regarding the research as a whole: The SMART-Seq v4 Ultra Low Input RNA kit was used to prepare libraries from fractions with low cell numbers. Blood was collected at multiple timepoints before and after primary and secondary immunization, and bulk PBMC replicates and cell subsets were isolated. The cohort comprised two healthy male donors, one aged 18 to 30 and one aged 30 to 40 years. To follow T-cell clones before and after primary and booster YFV17D yellow fever vaccination, bulk TCR alpha and beta repertoires were sequenced over time. Results the study describes overall, beyond this receptor: A small fraction of clonotypes appeared in both the CD4 and CD8 compartments, likely as a result of convergent recombination. Because only a couple of donors were included in the study, the extent to which the findings can be generalized is limited. After the booster, most clones that had expanded after primary vaccination were detected again (over 95% of CD4 and more than 80% of CD8), suggesting broad maintenance of memory. Computational filtering was required because FACS-sorted repertoires could contain abundant contaminating clonotypes from the bulk population. The secondary T-cell response was found to be weaker but faster than the primary response, with a peak reached on day 5 rather than on day 15.

Including cysteine and phenylalanine, the CDR3 has 14 amino acids. The kept DNA is CDR3 alone, 42 bases in frame from the first base. CDR1 and CDR2, looked up from the germline V gene, are ENHRY and SYGVKD. Trimming costs V 4 bases and J 0 bases, and their ends lie 9 bases apart. TCR cDNA was synthesized by 5'RACE template switching, which introduced a universal primer site and unique molecular identifiers. Priming for cDNA synthesis came from both the TCR alpha and TCR beta constant segments. Libraries were amplified in two PCR steps, with sample barcodes and sequencing adapters added in the second step. Sequencing of libraries was performed on Illumina HiSeq 2500 (2x100 bp) or NovaSeq (2x150 bp). The source study handled its data this way. Reads were demultiplexed and collapsed into UMI consensus sequences with MIGEC, and V(D)J alignment was performed with MiXCR. Clonotypes responding to the vaccine were identified with edgeR on replicate PBMC samples, with the criteria of FDR below 0.01 and a log2 fold change above 5 up to day 15. CD4 or CD8 identity was assigned to each bulk clonotype according to whether the clonotype was present at higher abundance in the sequenced CD4 repertoire or the sequenced CD8 repertoire. TCRdb applied fastp at Q25 and MiXCR to the public reads, then kept only in-frame beta chains. Each entry is one CDR3 protein sequence, shown with its most common DNA and genes. These V and J calls are TCRdb output, not the study's own analysis. The sample contains hundreds of thousands of distinct CDR3 sequences, approximately 13% of them found a single time. Together, the top ten hold around 15% of the sample.

The treatment or condition label, as the study defines it: live attenuated yellow fever vaccine strain. At each blood-draw timepoint, two biological replicates of bulk PBMCs were obtained. PBMCs were isolated from peripheral blood using a standard Ficoll-Paque protocol. TriZol was used to extract RNA from bulk PBMCs, from CD4 and CD8 fractions, and from dextramer-positive and dextramer-negative fractions. This clonotype was observed at least ten times. Its antigen is currently not known. One base away there is no much larger clone; base qualities are not given. The V and J genes are TRBV10-3 and TRBJ1-1; the D gene assignment is ambiguous. This TCR was recovered from a man in his thirties or forties who received the YFV17D yellow fever vaccine. Sequencing was performed on PBMCs, taken on the day of the yellow fever booster vaccination. The nucleotides are TGTGCCATCAGTGTGAACAACATGAACACTGAAGCTTTCTTT. Its amino acids are CAISVNNMNTEAFF.